A single sample is the source of the 7 T cell receptor beta chains below, sequenced in a study of neurological immune-mediated disorders (dated by TCRdb to about 2019). To prepare the library, 5' RACE was applied. Sequencing took place on an Illumina HiSeq 2500. TCRdb trimmed the raw reads at Q25, called clones with MiXCR and kept productive beta chains. CDR3 protein sequences are deduplicated, and each keeps its most common genes and DNA. The sample has tens of thousands of distinct CDR3 sequences on record, around an eighth of them singletons. The biggest ten clones account for roughly 13% of the sample. Material: PBMCs. The origin of the receptors is a woman aged 55-69 years with HTLV-1-associated myelopathy (HAM/TSP).

The sample holds many counts of this clonotype. CDR3 loop: CSASEAEGPQHF. The CDR3 bases are TGCAGTGCTAGTGAGGCGGAGGGGCCCCAGCATTTT. This sequence joins TRBV20-1 and TRBJ1-5, with no clear D. Germline assignment: CDR1 DFQATT and CDR2 SNEGSKA (reference sequence). Trimming shortened V by 3 bases and J by 9 bases, and 12 bases separated the two germline ends. The CDR3 is 12 amino acids.

This clonotype was picked up many times. The J gene is TRBJ2-2, the V gene TRBV14, with TRBD2 matching over 8 bases. The germline gives CDR1 SGHDN, CDR2 FVKESK. V shed 0 bases, J shed 5 bases, and the junction held 5 bases outside the gene matches. CDR3 length: 16 residues. CDR3 sequence reads: CASSQDYGGATGELFF. The CDR3 region has the DNA TGTGCCAGCAGCCAAGATTACGGGGGGGCGACCGGGGAGCTGTTTTTT.

On this clonotype: The germline gene is not matched at one end of the junction; a read error may be the cause. The CDR3 here is CASIQTGSRGTVELFF. CDR3 bases: TGTGCCAGCATCCAGACAGGGAGTCGTGGCACCGTGGAGCTGTTTTTT. The chain is built from TRBV5-6 and TRBJ2-2; 7 bases match TRBD1. CDR1 SGHDT and CDR2 YYEEEE come from the germline V gene. This CDR3 contains 16 residues. The full variable domain, completed using reference TRBV5-6 and TRBJ2-2, is DAGVTQSPTHLIKTRGQQVTLRCSPKSGHDTVSWYQQALGQGPQFIFQYYEEEERQRGNFPDRFSGHQFPNYSSELNVNALLLGDSALYLCASIQTGSRGTVELFFGEGSRLTVL.

This clonotype was seen ten or more times. This rearrangement joins TRBV7-6 to TRBJ2-1, with 10 bases identical to TRBD1. There are 15 residues in the CDR3. Germline V gene data show CDR1 as SGHVS and CDR2 as FNYEAQ. V trimming: 2 bases; J trimming: 7 bases; junction bases outside the gene matches: 5. The CDR3 DNA is TGTGCCAGCAGCTTAAGGGACAGGGGCGGGAATGAGCAGTTCTTC. This codes for CASSLRDRGGNEQFF.

There are many counts of this clonotype. V is TRBV20-1 and J is TRBJ2-3; TRBD2 aligns across 14 bases. With 3 bases clipped from V and 3 bases from J, the junction kept 5 bases outside the gene matches. Looked up from germline, CDR1 is DFQATT and CDR2 is SNEGSKA (reference sequence). The CDR3 has 16 residues. The CDR3 here is CSASTRTSGRTDTQYF. The CDR3 nucleotides read TGCAGTGCTAGCACCCGGACTAGCGGGAGGACAGATACGCAGTATTTT.

This clonotype was seen at least ten times. The chain joins TRBV5-1 to TRBJ2-7; D is perhaps TRBD1 or TRBD2 (7 bases each). CDR1 is SGHRS, CDR2 YFSETQ, per germline. The CDR3 is made up of 15 amino acids. The V and J ends lost 0 bases and 2 bases respectively, with 12 bases between them. The CDR3 region is CASSLGQGGTYEQYF. CDR3 nucleotide sequence: TGCGCCAGCAGCTTGGGGCAGGGGGGGACCTACGAGCAGTACTTC.

This clonotype was seen repeatedly, ten times or more. The chain's CDR3 is CSAPVTTEAFF. The CDR3 region has the DNA TGCAGTGCTCCCGTTACGACTGAAGCTTTCTTT. V is TRBV20-1 and J is TRBJ1-1; D not certain. The V gene lost 5 bases and the J gene lost 5 bases, with 9 bases spanning the gap. Germline assignment: CDR1 DFQATT and CDR2 SNEGSKA (reference sequence). The CDR3 runs to 11 residues.